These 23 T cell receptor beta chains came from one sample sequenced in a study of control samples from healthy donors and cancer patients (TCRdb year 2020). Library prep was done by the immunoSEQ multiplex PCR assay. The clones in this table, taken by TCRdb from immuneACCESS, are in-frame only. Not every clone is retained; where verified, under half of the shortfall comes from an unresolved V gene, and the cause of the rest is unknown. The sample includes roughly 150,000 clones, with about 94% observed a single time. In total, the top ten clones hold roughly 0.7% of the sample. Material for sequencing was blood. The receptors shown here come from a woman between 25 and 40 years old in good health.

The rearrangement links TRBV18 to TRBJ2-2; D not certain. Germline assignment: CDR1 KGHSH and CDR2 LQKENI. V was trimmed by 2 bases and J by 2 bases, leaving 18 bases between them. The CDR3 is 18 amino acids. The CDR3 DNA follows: TGTGCCAGCTCACCAATCCCTCTTCCGGGCTCAAACACCGGGGAGCTGTTTTTT. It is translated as CASSPIPLPGSNTGELFF.

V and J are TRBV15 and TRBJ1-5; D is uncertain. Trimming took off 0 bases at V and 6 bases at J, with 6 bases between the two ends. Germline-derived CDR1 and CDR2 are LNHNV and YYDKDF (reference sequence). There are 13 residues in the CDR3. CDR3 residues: CATSREGSQPQHF. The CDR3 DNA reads TGTGCCACCAGCAGAGAGGGGAGTCAGCCCCAGCATTTT. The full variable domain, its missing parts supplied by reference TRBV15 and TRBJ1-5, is DAMVIQNPRYQVTQFGKPVTLSCSQTLNHNVMYWYQQKSSQAPKLLFHYYDKDFNNEADTPDNFQSRRPNTSFCFLDIRSPGLGDTAMYLCATSREGSQPQHFGDGTRLSIL.

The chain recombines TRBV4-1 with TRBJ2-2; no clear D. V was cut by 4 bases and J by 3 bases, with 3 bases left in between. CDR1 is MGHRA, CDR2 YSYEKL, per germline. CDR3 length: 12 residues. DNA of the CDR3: TGCGCCAGCAGCCCCCACACCGGGGAGCTGTTTTTT. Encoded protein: CASSPHTGELFF.

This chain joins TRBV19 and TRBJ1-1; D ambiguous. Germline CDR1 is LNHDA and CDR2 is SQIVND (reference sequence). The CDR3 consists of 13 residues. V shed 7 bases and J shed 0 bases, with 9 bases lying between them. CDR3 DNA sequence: TGTGCCAGTAAGGAGAACCTGAACACTGAAGCTTTCTTT. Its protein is CASKENLNTEAFF. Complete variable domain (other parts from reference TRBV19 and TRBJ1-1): DGGITQSPKYLFRKEGQNVTLSCEQNLNHDAMYWYRQDPGQGLRLIYYSQIVNDFQKGDIAEGYSVSREKKESFPLTVTSAQKNPTAFYLCASKENLNTEAFFGQGTRLTVV.

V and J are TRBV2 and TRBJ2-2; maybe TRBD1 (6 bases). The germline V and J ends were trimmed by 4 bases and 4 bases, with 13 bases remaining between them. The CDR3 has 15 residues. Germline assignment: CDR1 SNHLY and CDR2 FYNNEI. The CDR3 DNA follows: TGTGCCAGCAGTGGCCGCGGCAGGGGCACCGGGGAGCTGTTTTTT. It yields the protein CASSGRGRGTGELFF.

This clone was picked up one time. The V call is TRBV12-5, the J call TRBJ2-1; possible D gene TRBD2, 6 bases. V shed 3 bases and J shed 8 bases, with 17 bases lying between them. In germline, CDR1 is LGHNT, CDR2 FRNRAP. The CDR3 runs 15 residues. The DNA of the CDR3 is TGTGCTAGTGGTTTCTTTGGAGGGCCCAAGGATGAGCAGTTCTTC. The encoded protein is CASGFFGGPKDEQFF.

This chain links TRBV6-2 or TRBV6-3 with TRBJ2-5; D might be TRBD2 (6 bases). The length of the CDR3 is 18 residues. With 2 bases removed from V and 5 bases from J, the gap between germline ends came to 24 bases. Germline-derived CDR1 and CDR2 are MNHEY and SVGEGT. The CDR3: CASSYPATFSREWETQYF. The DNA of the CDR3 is TGTGCCAGCAGTTACCCCGCTACTTTTAGTCGGGAGTGGGAGACCCAGTACTTC.

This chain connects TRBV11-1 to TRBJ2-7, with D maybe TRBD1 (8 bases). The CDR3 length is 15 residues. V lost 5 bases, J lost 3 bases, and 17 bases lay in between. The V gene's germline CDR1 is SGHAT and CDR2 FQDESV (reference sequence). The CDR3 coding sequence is TGTGCCAGCAGCCCAGCGGGACAGGACATCTACGAGCAGTACTTC. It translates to CASSPAGQDIYEQYF. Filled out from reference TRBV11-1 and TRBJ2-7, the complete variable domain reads EAEVAQSPRYKITEKSQAVAFWCDPISGHATLYWYRQILGQGPELLVQFQDESVVDDSQLPKDRFSAERLKGVDSTLKIQPAELGDSAMYLCASSPAGQDIYEQYFGPGTRLTVT.

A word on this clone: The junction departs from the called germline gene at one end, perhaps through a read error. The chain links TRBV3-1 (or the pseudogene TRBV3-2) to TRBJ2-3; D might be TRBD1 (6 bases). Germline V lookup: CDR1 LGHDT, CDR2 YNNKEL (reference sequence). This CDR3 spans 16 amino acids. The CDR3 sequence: CVSSQDQGRNTDTQYF. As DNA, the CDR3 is TGTGTCAGCAGCCAAGACCAGGGGCGTAACACAGATACGCAGTATTTT.

Here the CDR3 reads CASSLGWTSGSKGEQFF. Here the CDR3 DNA reads TGCGCCAGCAGCTTGGGTTGGACTAGCGGGAGCAAAGGTGAGCAGTTCTTC. The V call is TRBV5-1, the J call TRBJ2-1; 13 bases map to TRBD2. Germline trimming cut 0 bases from V and 9 bases from J; bases unmatched to any gene: 9. The CDR3 extends over 17 amino acids. Germline CDR1 reads SGHRS; CDR2 reads YFSETQ. Full variable domain (missing parts from reference TRBV5-1 and TRBJ2-1): KAGVTQTPRYLIKTRGQQVTLSCSPISGHRSVSWYQQTPGQGLQFLFEYFSETQRNKGNFPGRFSGRQFSNSRSEMNVSTLELGDSALYLCASSLGWTSGSKGEQFFGPGTRLTVL.

The CDR3 region is CASSFPPSGRSYEQYF. The CDR3 DNA sequence: TGTGCCAGCAGCTTCCCCCCTAGCGGGAGAAGCTACGAGCAGTACTTC. The rearrangement links TRBV7-9 to TRBJ2-7, with 10 bases identical to TRBD2. From germline, CDR1 is SEHNR and CDR2 FQNEAQ (reference sequence). V lost 3 bases, J lost 3 bases, and 8 bases stayed unmatched. The CDR3 covers 16 residues. The entire variable domain, with the rest obtained from reference TRBV7-9 and TRBJ2-7, is as follows: DTGVSQNPRHKITKRGQNVTFRCDPISEHNRLYWYRQTLGQGPEFLTYFQNEAQLEKSRLLSDRFSAERPKGSFSTLEIQRTEQGDSAMYLCASSFPPSGRSYEQYFGPGTRLTVT.

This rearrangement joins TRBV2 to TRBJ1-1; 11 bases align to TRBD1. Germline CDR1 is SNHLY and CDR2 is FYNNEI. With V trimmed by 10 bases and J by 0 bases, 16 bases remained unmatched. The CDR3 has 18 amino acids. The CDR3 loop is CATYTDRDRGIMNTEAFF. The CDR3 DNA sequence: TGTGCCACCTATACTGACCGGGACAGGGGGATCATGAACACTGAAGCTTTCTTT.

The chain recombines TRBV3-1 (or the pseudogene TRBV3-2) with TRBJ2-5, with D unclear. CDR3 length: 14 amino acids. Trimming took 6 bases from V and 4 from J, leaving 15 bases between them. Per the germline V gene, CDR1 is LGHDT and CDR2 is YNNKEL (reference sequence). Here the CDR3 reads CASRPTAIGETQYF. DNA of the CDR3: TGTGCCAGCAGACCTACAGCGATAGGAGAGACCCAGTACTTC.

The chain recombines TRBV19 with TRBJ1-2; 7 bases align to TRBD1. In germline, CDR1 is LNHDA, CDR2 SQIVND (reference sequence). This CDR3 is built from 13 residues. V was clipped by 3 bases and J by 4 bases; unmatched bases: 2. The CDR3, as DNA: TGTGCCAGTAGTATGGACAGGAGCTATGGCTACACCTTC. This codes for CASSMDRSYGYTF. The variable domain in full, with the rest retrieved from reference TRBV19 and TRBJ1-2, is DGGITQSPKYLFRKEGQNVTLSCEQNLNHDAMYWYRQDPGQGLRLIYYSQIVNDFQKGDIAEGYSVSREKKESFPLTVTSAQKNPTAFYLCASSMDRSYGYTFGSGTRLTVV.

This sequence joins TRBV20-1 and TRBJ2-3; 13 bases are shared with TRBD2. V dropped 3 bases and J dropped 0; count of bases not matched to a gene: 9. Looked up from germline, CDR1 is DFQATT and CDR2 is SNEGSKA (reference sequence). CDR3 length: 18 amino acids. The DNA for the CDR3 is TGCAGTGCTAGTGCATTTGGACTAGCGGGAGTGAGCACAGATACGCAGTATTTT. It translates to CSASAFGLAGVSTDTQYF.

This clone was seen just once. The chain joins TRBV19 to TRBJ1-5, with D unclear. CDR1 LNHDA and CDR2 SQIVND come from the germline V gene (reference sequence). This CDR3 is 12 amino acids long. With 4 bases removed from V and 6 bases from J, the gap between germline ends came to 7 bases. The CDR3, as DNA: TGTGCCAGTAGTACTATGACTCAGCCCCAGCATTTT. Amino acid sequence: CASSTMTQPQHF.

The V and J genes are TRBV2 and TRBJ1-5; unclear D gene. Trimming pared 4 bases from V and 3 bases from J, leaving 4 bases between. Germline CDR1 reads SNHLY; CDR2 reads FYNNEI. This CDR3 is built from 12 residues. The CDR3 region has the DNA TGTGCCAGCAGTGGGGACAATCAGCCCCAGCATTTT. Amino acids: CASSGDNQPQHF.

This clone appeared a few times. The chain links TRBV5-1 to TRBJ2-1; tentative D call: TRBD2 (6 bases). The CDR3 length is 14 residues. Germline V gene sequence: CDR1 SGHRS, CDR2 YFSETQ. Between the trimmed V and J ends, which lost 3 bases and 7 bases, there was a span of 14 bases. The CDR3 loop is CASSSAGLRNEQFF. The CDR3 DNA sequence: TGCGCCAGCAGCTCCGCGGGGTTGAGGAATGAGCAGTTCTTC.

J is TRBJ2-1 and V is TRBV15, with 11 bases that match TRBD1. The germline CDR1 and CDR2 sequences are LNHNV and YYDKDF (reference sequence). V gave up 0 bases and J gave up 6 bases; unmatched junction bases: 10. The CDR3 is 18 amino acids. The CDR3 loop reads CATSRDYSGTGGGNEQFF. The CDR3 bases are TGTGCCACCAGCAGAGATTATTCCGGGACAGGGGGGGGCAATGAGCAGTTCTTC.

Written as DNA, the CDR3 is TGCGCCAGCAGTCAATCGTTAACCCACGCCCGCCAGACTGAAGCTTTCTTT. This encodes CASSQSLTHARQTEAFF. The V and J genes are TRBV23-1 and TRBJ1-1; D gene ambiguous. TRBV23-1 is identified as an open reading frame with a role that is uncertain. The CDR3 is made up of 17 amino acids. Trimming took off 0 bases at V and 5 bases at J, with 19 bases between the two ends.

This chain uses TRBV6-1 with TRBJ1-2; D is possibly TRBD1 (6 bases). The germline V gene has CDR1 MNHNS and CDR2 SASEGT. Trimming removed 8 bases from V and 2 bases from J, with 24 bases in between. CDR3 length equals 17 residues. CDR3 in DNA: TGTGCCAGCTGTGGAAGGGACACGCGACCTTTAAACTATGGCTACACCTTC. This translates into CASCGRDTRPLNYGYTF.

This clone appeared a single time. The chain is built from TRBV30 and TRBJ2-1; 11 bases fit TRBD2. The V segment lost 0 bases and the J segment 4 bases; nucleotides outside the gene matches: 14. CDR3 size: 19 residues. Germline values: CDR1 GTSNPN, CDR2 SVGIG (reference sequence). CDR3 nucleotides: TGTGCCTGGAGTGTACTGGTAGCGGGAGGGCGAAAATATTACAATGAGCAGTTCTTC. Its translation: CAWSVLVAGGRKYYNEQFF.

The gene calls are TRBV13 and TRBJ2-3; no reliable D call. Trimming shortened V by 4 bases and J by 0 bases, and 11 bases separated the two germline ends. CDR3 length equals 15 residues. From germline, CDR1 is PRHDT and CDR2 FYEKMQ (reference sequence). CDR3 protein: CASSSRISSTDTQYF. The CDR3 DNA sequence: TGTGCCAGCAGCTCTAGAATCTCTAGCACAGATACGCAGTATTTT.